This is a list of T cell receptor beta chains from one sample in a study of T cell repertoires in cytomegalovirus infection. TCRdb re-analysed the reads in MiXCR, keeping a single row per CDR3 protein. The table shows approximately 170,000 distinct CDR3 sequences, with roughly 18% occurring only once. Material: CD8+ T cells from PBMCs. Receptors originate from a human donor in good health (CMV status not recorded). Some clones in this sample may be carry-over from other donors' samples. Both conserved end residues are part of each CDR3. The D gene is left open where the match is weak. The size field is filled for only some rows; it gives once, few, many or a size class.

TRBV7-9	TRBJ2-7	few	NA	CASSPPDKHAYEQYF
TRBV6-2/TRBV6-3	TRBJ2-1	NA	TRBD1	CASSLPGGEYNEQFF
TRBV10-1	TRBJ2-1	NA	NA	CASSESGSKGNEQFF
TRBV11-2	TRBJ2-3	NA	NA	CASSLDSRADTQYF
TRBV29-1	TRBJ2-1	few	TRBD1	CSVAGQVSSYNEQFF
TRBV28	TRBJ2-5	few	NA	CASSFVGIETQYF
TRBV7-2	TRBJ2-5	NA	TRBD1	CASRGTGYGETQYF
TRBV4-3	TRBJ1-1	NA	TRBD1	CASSQSHGTGPMNTEAFF
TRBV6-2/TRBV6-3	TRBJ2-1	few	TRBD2	CASSYRASGSYNEQFF
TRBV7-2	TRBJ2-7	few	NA	CASSSRDRPLFYEQYF
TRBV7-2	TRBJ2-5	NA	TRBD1	CASSLRDRVLETQYF
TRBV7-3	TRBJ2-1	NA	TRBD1	CASSSSRDRGNNEQFF
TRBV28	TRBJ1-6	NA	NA	CASRATERNSPLHF
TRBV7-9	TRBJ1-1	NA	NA	CASSSFRRKEAEAFF
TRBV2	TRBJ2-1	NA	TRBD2	CASRRGGSSYNEQFF
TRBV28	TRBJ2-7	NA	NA	CASSRGGQAYEQYF
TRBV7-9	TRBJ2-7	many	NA	CASSPTGNEQYF
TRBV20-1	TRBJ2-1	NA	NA	CSARKGQRGRADNEQFF
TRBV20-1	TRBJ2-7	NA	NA	CSAMGRNSYEQYF
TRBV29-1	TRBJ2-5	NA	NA	CSVPLGETQYF
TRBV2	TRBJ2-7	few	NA	CASSGTVNRHEQYF
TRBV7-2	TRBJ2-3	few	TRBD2	CASSLNSLAGAILGQYF
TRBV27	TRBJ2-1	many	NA	CASRLKNRVKSYNEQFF
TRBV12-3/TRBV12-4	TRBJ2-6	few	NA	CASSLQVSGANVLTF
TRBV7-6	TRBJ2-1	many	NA	CASSPRTGNNEQFF
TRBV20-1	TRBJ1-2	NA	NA	CSARSGATYGYTF
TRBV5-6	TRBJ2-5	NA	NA	CASSLPGLETQYF
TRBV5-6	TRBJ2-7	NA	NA	CASSSGRSYEQYF
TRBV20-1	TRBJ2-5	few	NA	CSARDPGDPEETQYF
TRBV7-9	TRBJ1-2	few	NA	CASSQGNANGYTF
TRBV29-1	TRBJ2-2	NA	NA	CSVEQGGNGELFF
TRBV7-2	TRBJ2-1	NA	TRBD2	CASSFYGLAGDEQFF
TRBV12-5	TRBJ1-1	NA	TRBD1	CASGLVRTGTMNTEAFF
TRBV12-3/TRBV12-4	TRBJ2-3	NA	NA	CASSLVATDTQYF
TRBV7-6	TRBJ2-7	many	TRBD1	CASSLGGQGSYEQYF
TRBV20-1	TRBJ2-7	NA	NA	CSARIPTGGREQYF
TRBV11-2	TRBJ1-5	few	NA	CASSFLRRSYSNQPQHF
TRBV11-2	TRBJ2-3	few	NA	CASSQTIADTQYF
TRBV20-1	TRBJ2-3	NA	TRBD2	CSATGLAPDTQYF
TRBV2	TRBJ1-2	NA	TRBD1	CASSEGTGAIDGYTF
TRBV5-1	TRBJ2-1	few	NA	CASSLNGGMDNEQFF